Each of the 22 T cell receptor beta chains below was sequenced from the same sample in a study of CD8+CD57+ T cells in acquired aplastic anemia. According to the study, genomic DNA was the template for TCR beta VDJ and CDR3 profiling. A single record per CDR3 protein comes from TCRdb applying MiXCR to the reads. This sample carries 150,000 to 200,000 distinct CDR3 sequences, less than 60% of them seen once, and the ten largest clones take about 1.8%. Sequencing was done on patients that had shown CD8+CD57+ cell expansion by flow cytometry. Sequencing input: sorted CD4+, CD8+, or CD8+CD57+ T cells (not recorded which) from PBMCs. The receptors stem from a human donor with aplastic anemia.

The genes are TRBV20-1 and TRBJ1-6, with 12 positions matching TRBD1. Germline assignment: CDR1 DFQATT and CDR2 SNEGSKA (reference sequence). Trimming took 5 bases from V and 8 from J; bases not matched to a gene: 1. This CDR3 has 13 amino acids. CDR3 nucleotides: TGCAGTGCTGGGACAGGGGGCGATTCACCCCTCCACTTT. Its translation: CSAGTGGDSPLHF.

This clonotype has a count of ten or more. The chain uses TRBV20-1 and TRBJ1-6, with a possible D match to TRBD1 (5 bases). V was pared by 0 bases and J by 9 bases, with 6 bases between. The germline gives CDR1 DFQATT, CDR2 SNEGSKA (reference sequence). The CDR3 length is 12 residues. In nucleotides, the CDR3 is TGCAGTGCTAGAGAGGGGGTTTCACCCCTCCACTTT. Encoded protein: CSAREGVSPLHF.

The chain uses TRBV4-2 and TRBJ1-6; tentatively, D is TRBD1 (5 bases). Looked up from germline, CDR1 is LGHNA and CDR2 is YNFKEQ. The CDR3 is 13 residues long. The V and J ends lost 2 bases and 17 bases respectively, with 16 bases between them. CDR3 in DNA: TGTGCCAGCAGCCAATCCCGACAGTCGGGGGTCCACTTT. Amino acid sequence: CASSQSRQSGVHF.

This clonotype occurred a few times. This chain connects TRBV11-1 to TRBJ2-3, with 13 bases identical to TRBD2. The CDR3 totals 18 residues. The germline V gene encodes CDR1 SGHAT and CDR2 FQDESV (reference sequence). The V and J ends lost 1 base and 5 bases, in that order; junction bases with no gene match: 9. CDR3 protein: CASSLGAPGLAGRDTQYF. CDR3 DNA: TGTGCCAGCAGCTTAGGGGCTCCGGGACTAGCGGGAAGAGATACGCAGTATTTT.

The chain recombines TRBV5-1 with TRBJ2-1; 7 bases agree with TRBD1. The CDR3 has 14 amino acids. Germline V lookup: CDR1 SGHRS, CDR2 YFSETQ. With 2 bases clipped from V and 4 bases from J, the junction kept 3 bases outside the gene matches. The CDR3 sequence: CASSLGQEYNEQFF. In nucleotides, the CDR3 is TGCGCCAGCAGCTTAGGACAGGAGTACAATGAGCAGTTCTTC.

This clonotype was counted at least ten times. The chain is built from TRBV6-1 and TRBJ2-7, with 11 bases that match TRBD2. V trimming: 6 bases; J trimming: 7 bases; junction bases outside the gene matches: 5. This CDR3 has 13 residues. Germline V gene lookup returns CDR1 MNHNS and CDR2 SASEGT. CDR3: CASSLAGGFEQYF. The CDR3, as DNA: TGTGCCAGCAGCCTAGCGGGGGGTTTTGAGCAGTACTTC.

The V and J genes are TRBV20-1 and TRBJ2-7; possible D gene TRBD1, 5 bases. The germline CDR1 and CDR2 sequences are DFQATT and SNEGSKA (reference sequence). The CDR3 is 13 amino acids. Trimming removed 6 bases from V and 7 bases from J, with 19 bases in between. CDR3 in amino acids: CSAPRGARAEQYF. CDR3 bases: TGCAGTGCACCTCGTGGGGCGCGCGCTGAGCAGTACTTC.

Ten or more counts support this clonotype. The chain is built from TRBV9 and TRBJ2-5; no definite D call. V lost 4 bases and J lost 5, with 12 bases in between. The CDR3 contains 13 residues. CDR1 is SGDLS and CDR2 is YYNGEE in the germline V gene. The CDR3 nucleotides are TGTGCCAGCAGCCCACTCGATTGGGAGACCCAGTACTTC. Its translation: CASSPLDWETQYF.

This clonotype was observed a single time. The J gene is TRBJ2-3, the V gene TRBV10-2; TRBD2 aligns across 10 bases. V shed 0 bases and J 1 base; nucleotides not matched to a gene: 10. CDR1 and CDR2 from the germline V gene are WSHSY and SAAADI. The CDR3 loop spans 19 amino acids. The CDR3 sequence: CASSESASGRHWGTDTQYF. The CDR3 coding sequence is TGCGCCAGCAGTGAGTCGGCTAGCGGGAGACACTGGGGCACAGATACGCAGTATTTT.

The chain joins TRBV2 to TRBJ1-5; perhaps TRBD1 as D (6 bases). CDR1 and CDR2 (germline): SNHLY, FYNNEI. The CDR3 is made up of 14 amino acids. The ends were cut back, 6 bases at V and 6 bases at J, with 15 bases in the middle. The CDR3 DNA reads as TGTGCCAGCAGCGTACAGGGTACGGGTCAGCCCCAGCATTTT. It specifies CASSVQGTGQPQHF.

Many counts were recorded for this clonotype. The chain links TRBV5-1 to TRBJ2-2, with D hard to call. This CDR3 spans 15 amino acids. The V end was cut by 2 bases, the J end by 4 bases, with 12 bases between. The germline CDR1 and CDR2 sequences are SGHRS and YFSETQ. The CDR3 is CASSFGQISTGELFF. The CDR3, as DNA: TGCGCCAGCAGCTTCGGGCAGATTAGCACCGGGGAGCTGTTTTTT. The whole variable domain, remainder taken from reference TRBV5-1 and TRBJ2-2, is KAGVTQTPRYLIKTRGQQVTLSCSPISGHRSVSWYQQTPGQGLQFLFEYFSETQRNKGNFPGRFSGRQFSNSRSEMNVSTLELGDSALYLCASSFGQISTGELFFGEGSRLTVL.

The genes are TRBV19 and TRBJ2-1; 12 bases line up with TRBD2. This CDR3 comprises 15 residues. Germline lookup yields CDR1 LNHDA and CDR2 SQIVND (reference sequence). The trim removed 4 bases at V and 9 bases at J, leaving 7 bases unmatched. As DNA, the CDR3 is TGTGCCAGTAGTACCCCTAGCGGGAGGGCCCTTGAGCAGTTCTTC. Amino acids: CASSTPSGRALEQFF.

The gene calls are TRBV9 and TRBJ1-3; D remains unclear. This CDR3 comprises 15 residues. Germline V gene data show CDR1 as SGDLS and CDR2 as YYNGEE. Trimming took 1 base from V and 0 from J, leaving 8 bases between them. The CDR3 spells CASSVMESSGNTIYF. The CDR3 DNA is TGTGCCAGCAGCGTAATGGAAAGCTCTGGAAACACCATATATTTT.

The chain is built from TRBV10-3 and TRBJ2-5; D gene ambiguous. Germline CDR1 is ENHRY and CDR2 is SYGVKD. Trimming stripped 0 bases from V and 1 base from J, with 12 bases between. The CDR3 sequence is 16 residues long. The CDR3 loop is CAISESSRSAQETQYF. The CDR3 DNA sequence: TGTGCCATCAGTGAGTCCTCACGGAGCGCCCAAGAGACCCAGTACTTC.

The CDR3 loop is CSALSRTGFGEQYF. CDR3 sequence (DNA): TGCAGTGCCCTCAGCCGGACAGGGTTTGGTGAGCAGTACTTC. This rearrangement joins TRBV20-1 to TRBJ2-7; TRBD1 matches at 8 bases. Germline V gives CDR1 DFQATT, CDR2 SNEGSKA (reference sequence). CDR3 size: 14 residues. V shed 6 bases, J shed 7 bases, and the junction held 14 bases outside the gene matches.

In its sample, this clonotype was seen many times. V and J are TRBV4-2 and TRBJ2-3, with 13 bases that match TRBD2. The CDR3 has 16 residues. Germline V gene data show CDR1 as LGHNA and CDR2 as YNFKEQ. V lost 1 base, J lost 3 bases, and 1 base stayed unmatched. The chain's CDR3 is CASSQGTSGSTDTQYF. CDR3 DNA sequence: TGTGCCAGCAGCCAAGGGACTAGCGGGAGTACAGATACGCAGTATTTT.

This clonotype was recorded only once. The chain joins TRBV20-1 to TRBJ2-1; D is unclear. Germline CDR1 and CDR2: DFQATT and SNEGSKA (reference sequence). The CDR3 is 15 amino acids. V was shortened by 0 bases and J by 4 bases, with 13 bases between the two germline ends. CDR3 sequence reads: CSARDRSRDYNEQFF. The DNA for the CDR3 is TGCAGTGCTAGAGATCGGTCTAGAGATTACAATGAGCAGTTCTTC.

The sample holds a few counts of this clonotype. The chain is built from TRBV24-1 and TRBJ2-5; D remains unclear. This CDR3 is built from 10 residues. The germline CDR1 and CDR2 sequences are KGHDR and SFDVKD. The V end was cut by 5 bases, the J end by 5 bases, with 2 bases between. CDR3 sequence: CATSAETQYF. In DNA form, the CDR3 reads TGTGCCACCAGTGCGGAGACCCAGTACTTC.

This clonotype occurred many times. The genes are TRBV5-1 and TRBJ2-5; D is perhaps TRBD1 (6 bases). CDR1 is SGHRS, CDR2 YFSETQ, per germline. The V end was cut by 2 bases, the J end by 2 bases, with 10 bases between. The CDR3 covers 14 residues. This chain's CDR3 is CASSLTDRQETQYF. For the CDR3, the DNA is TGCGCCAGCAGCTTAACAGACAGGCAAGAGACCCAGTACTTC.

This clonotype was seen repeatedly, ten times or more. The genes are TRBV29-1 and TRBJ1-2, with D maybe TRBD1 (5 bases). Trimming removed 2 bases from V and 2 bases from J, with 9 bases in between. There are 13 residues in the CDR3. Germline V gene sequence: CDR1 SQVTM, CDR2 ANQGSEA. CDR3 DNA sequence: TGCAGCGTTGAACTCTCAGGGAACTATGGCTACACCTTC. It encodes CSVELSGNYGYTF.

This chain uses TRBV10-3 with TRBJ1-2; D gene ambiguous. The CDR3 has 13 residues. Germline CDR1 ENHRY, CDR2 SYGVKD. The V end was cut by 4 bases, the J end by 3 bases, with 9 bases between. The CDR3 protein is CAISGTGDYGYTF. The CDR3 nucleotides are TGTGCCATCAGTGGTACCGGCGACTATGGCTACACCTTC.

Ten or more counts support this clonotype. This chain connects TRBV19 to TRBJ2-5; 11 nucleotides line up with TRBD2. The junction had 7 bases not matched to a gene; V was cut back by 5 bases and J by 2 bases. The CDR3 extends over 16 amino acids. Per the germline V gene, CDR1 is LNHDA and CDR2 is SQIVND (reference sequence). CDR3 protein: CASSGGLAVGQETQYF. For the CDR3, the DNA is TGTGCCAGTAGTGGGGGACTAGCGGTGGGACAAGAGACCCAGTACTTC.